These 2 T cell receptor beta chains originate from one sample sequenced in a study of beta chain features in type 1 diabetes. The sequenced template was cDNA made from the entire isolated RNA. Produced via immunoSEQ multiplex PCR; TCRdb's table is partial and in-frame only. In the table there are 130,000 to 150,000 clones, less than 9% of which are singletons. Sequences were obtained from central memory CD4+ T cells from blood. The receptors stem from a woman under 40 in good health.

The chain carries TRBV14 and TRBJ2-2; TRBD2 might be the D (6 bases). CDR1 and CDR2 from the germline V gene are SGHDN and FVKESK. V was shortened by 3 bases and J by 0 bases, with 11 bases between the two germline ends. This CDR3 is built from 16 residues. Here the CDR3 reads CASSQVASANTGELFF. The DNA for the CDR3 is TGTGCCAGCAGCCAGGTTGCTAGCGCGAACACCGGGGAGCTGTTTTTT.

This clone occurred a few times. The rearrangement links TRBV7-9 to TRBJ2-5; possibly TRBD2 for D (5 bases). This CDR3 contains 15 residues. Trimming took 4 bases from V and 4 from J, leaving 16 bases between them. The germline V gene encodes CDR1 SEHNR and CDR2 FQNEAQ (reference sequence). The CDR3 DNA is TGTGCCAGCAGCTCCGCGGGCCTTTGGATAGAGACCCAGTACTTC. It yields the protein CASSSAGLWIETQYF.